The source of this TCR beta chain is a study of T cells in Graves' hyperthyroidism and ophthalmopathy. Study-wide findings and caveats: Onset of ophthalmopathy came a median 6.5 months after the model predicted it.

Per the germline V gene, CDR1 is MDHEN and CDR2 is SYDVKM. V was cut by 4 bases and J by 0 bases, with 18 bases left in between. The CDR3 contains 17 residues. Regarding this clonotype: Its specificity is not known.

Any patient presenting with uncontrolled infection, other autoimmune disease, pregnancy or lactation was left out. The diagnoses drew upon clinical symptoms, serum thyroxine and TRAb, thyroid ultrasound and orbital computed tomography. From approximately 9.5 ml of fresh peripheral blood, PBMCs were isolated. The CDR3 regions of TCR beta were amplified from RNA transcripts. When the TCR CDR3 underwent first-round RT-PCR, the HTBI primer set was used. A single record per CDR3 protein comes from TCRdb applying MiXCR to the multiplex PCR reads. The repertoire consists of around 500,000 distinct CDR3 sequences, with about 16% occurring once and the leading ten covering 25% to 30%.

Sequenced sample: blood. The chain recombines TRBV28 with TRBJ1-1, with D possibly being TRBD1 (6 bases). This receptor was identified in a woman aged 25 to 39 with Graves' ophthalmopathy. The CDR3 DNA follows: TGTGCCAGCAGTTCCGGGACGGAAGGGGGAATGAACACTGAAGCTTTCTTT. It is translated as CASSSGTEGGMNTEAFF. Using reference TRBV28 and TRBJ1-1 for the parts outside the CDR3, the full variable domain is DVKVTQSSRYLVKRTGEKVFLECVQDMDHENMFWYRQDPGLGLRLIYFSYDVKMKEKGDIPEGYSVSREKKERFSLILESASTNQTSMYLCASSSGTEGGMNTEAFFGQGTRLTVV.